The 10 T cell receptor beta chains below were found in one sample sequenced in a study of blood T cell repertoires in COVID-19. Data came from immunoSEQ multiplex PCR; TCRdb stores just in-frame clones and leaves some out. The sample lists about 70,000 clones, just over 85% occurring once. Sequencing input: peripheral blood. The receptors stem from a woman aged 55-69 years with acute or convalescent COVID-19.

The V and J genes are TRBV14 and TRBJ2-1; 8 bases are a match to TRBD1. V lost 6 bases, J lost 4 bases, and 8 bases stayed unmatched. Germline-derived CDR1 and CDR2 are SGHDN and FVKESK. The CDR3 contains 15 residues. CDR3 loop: CASSSRTGLYNEQFF. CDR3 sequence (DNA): TGTGCCAGCAGTTCTCGGACAGGGCTTTACAATGAGCAGTTCTTC.

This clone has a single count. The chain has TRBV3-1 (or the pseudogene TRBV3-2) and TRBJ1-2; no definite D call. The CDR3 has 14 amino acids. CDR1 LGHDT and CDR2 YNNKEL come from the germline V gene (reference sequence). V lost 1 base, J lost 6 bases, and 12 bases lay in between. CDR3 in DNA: TGTGCCAGCAGCCAAGCTCCGAGGGCAGATGGCTACACCTTC. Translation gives CASSQAPRADGYTF.

The CDR3, as DNA: TGTGCTAGTGGTTTGGGACAAGAGCAGTTCTTC. It translates to CASGLGQEQFF. J is TRBJ2-1 and V is TRBV12-5; no firm D call. CDR3 length equals 11 residues. CDR1 and CDR2 from the germline V gene are LGHNT and FRNRAP. V was clipped by 1 base and J by 10 bases, with 5 bases between them.

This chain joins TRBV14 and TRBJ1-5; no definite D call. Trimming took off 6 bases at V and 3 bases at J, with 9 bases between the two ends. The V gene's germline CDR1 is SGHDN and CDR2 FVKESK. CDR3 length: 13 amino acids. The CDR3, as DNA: TGTGCCAGCAGTGTAGGAGCCAATCAGCCCCAGCATTTT. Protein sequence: CASSVGANQPQHF.

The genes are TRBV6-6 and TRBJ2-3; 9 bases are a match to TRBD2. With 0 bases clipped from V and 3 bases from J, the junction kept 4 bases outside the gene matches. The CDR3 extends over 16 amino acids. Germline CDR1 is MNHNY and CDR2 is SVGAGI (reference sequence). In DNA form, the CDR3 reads TGTGCCAGCAGTTACTCGCACGCGGGGGGGACAGATACGCAGTATTTT. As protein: CASSYSHAGGTDTQYF.

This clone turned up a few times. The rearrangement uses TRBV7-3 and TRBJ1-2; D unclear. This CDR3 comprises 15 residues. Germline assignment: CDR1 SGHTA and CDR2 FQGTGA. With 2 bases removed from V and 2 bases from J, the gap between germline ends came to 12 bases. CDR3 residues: CASSLDIETNYGYTF. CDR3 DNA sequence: TGTGCCAGCAGCTTAGATATCGAGACAAACTATGGCTACACCTTC.

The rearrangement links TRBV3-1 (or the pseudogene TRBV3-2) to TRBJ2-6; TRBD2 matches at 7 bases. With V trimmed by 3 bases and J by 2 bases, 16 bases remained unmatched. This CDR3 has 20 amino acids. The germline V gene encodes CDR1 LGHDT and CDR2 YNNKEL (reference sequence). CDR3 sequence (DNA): TGTGCCAGCAGCCAGGGGCTTGGTCTCGGGAGGTCGGCTGGGGCCAACGTCCTGACTTTC. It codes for CASSQGLGLGRSAGANVLTF.

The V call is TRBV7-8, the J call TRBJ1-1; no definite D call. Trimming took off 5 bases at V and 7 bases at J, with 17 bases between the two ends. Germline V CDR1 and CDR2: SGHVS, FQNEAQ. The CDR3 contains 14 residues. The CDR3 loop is CASSALTRRGEAFF. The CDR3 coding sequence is TGTGCCAGCAGCGCGCTGACCCGTCGGGGTGAAGCTTTCTTT.

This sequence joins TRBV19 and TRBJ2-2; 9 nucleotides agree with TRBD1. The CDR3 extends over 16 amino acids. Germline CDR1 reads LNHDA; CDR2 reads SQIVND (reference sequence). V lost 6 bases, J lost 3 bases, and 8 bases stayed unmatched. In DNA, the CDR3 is TGTGCCAGTAGCAGATCTGGGACAGGGTACACCGGGGAGCTGTTTTTT. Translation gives CASSRSGTGYTGELFF. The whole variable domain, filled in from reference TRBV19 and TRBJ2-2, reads DGGITQSPKYLFRKEGQNVTLSCEQNLNHDAMYWYRQDPGQGLRLIYYSQIVNDFQKGDIAEGYSVSREKKESFPLTVTSAQKNPTAFYLCASSRSGTGYTGELFFGEGSRLTVL.

The CDR3 bases are TGTGCCAGCAGCCGACTCAGGGGAACCTATAATTCACCCCTCCACTTT. Its translation: CASSRLRGTYNSPLHF. J is TRBJ1-6 and V is TRBV14, with D possibly being TRBD1 (6 bases). The CDR3 totals 16 residues. With 4 bases removed from V and 2 bases from J, the gap between germline ends came to 12 bases. Germline values: CDR1 SGHDN, CDR2 FVKESK.